Detailed here is one T cell receptor beta chain. Its specificity is unknown. The CDR3 consists of 11 residues. Germline V gene data show CDR1 as MRHNA and CDR2 as SNTAGT. This sample was included in a study of cytomegalovirus exposure and HLA in healthy donors. Study observations and caveats: Sequencing likely caused a cluster of highly shared sequence variants. Reports state that TCR beta sequences accurately predicted most subjects' HLA-A and HLA-B alleles. Presence/absence analyses treated sequencing depth as roughly uniform across donors.

Use of 60 Vbeta and 13 Jbeta primers characterized the PCR. Only in-frame clones appear in the TCRdb table, and some are missing; sequencing was by immunoSEQ multiplex PCR. The sample includes 200,000 to 250,000 clones, 80% to 90% of them seen just once. Sequenced sample: PBMCs. The chain uses TRBV6-4 and TRBJ2-5; no clear D gene. The J call may be mistaken, given a closer DNA end match to TRBJ2-7. This clonotype was obtained from a man aged 25-40 years in good health and CMV-seronegative. CDR3 sequence: CASSARYEQYF. CDR3 bases: TGTGCCAGCAGTGCCCGCTACGAGCAGTACTTC.